Listed here is a single T cell receptor (beta chain). Its specificity is unknown. Trimming took off 5 bases at V and 0 bases at J, with 12 bases between the two ends. The germline gives CDR1 SGHKS, CDR2 YYEKEE (reference sequence). This CDR3 has 14 residues. These data are taken from a study of radiotherapy plus CTLA-4 blockade in lung cancer. For the study at large: The study recorded objective responses in approximately 19% of patients and disease control in approximately 29%.

Only in-frame clones appear in the TCRdb table, and some are missing; sequencing was by immunoSEQ multiplex PCR. This sample has about 49,000 clones; roughly four fifths occur once, and the top ten carry over 8.5%. General study points: Per reports, early blood T cell clone dynamics, plus interferon-beta, forecast response most strongly. Radiotherapy was combined with ipilimumab, and tumor-derived TCR clones then expanded in blood.

The sequence was collected from a human donor with non-small cell lung cancer who had stable disease on radiotherapy plus ipilimumab. V usage is TRBV5-5 and J usage is TRBJ2-7; TRBD2 is a possible D gene (5 bases). Here the sequenced sample was peripheral blood, taken from a patient treated with radiotherapy plus ipilimumab. CDR3 DNA: TGTGCCAGCAGTTCCCTCGCGGGCTCCTACGAGCAGTACGTC. This translates into CASSSLAGSYEQYV.